Included here is one T cell receptor (beta chain) sequence, with context. Its antigen is as yet unknown. Sequencing was performed with immunoSEQ multiplex PCR; in TCRdb, only in-frame clones are kept and a portion is missing. The table shows about 960,000 clones, with approximately 80% occurring only once. The sample originates from a study of shared clonotypes between healthy human individuals. Study-level findings and limits: Read depth was anticipated to influence clonotype sharing among donors. Compared with clonotypes that all four donors shared, non-shared clonotypes had lower generation probabilities.

Those who donated, Caucasian adults without exception, all lived in Nashville, Tennessee. From CD4+ cells came CD45RA+ naive and CD45RA-negative memory subsets. Sample: memory CD4+ T cells sorted from blood. Noted subset: CD45RA-negative fraction. The TCR sequence derives from a man aged 18 to 30 in good health.

The CDR3 sequence is CASSRYLAGDSYEQYF. CDR3 nucleotides: TGCGCCAGCAGTCGATACCTAGCGGGGGACTCCTACGAGCAGTACTTC. The chain has TRBV5-1 and TRBJ2-7; 10 nucleotides match TRBD2. The CDR3 has 16 amino acids. J lost 0 bases, V lost 5 bases, and 8 bases had no gene match. The germline V gene has CDR1 SGHRS and CDR2 YFSETQ.